The 19 T cell receptor beta chains below all came from one sample that was sequenced in a study of shared clonotypes between healthy human individuals. TCRdb's copy holds only in-frame clones and misses some; the assay was immunoSEQ multiplex PCR. The data hold under 600,000 clones, with roughly 72% observed a single time. The sequencing input was PBMCs. Receptors originate from a woman aged 40 to 49 in good health. Some clones in this sample may be carry-over from other donors' samples.

This clone has only a few counts. The rearrangement joins TRBV6-4 to TRBJ2-2; TRBD2 matches 13 bases. CDR1 and CDR2 from the germline V gene are MRHNA and SNTAGT. V lost 0 bases, J lost 3 bases, and 1 base stayed unmatched. The CDR3 totals 17 residues. Here the CDR3 reads CASSDSTSGRHTGELFF. The CDR3, as DNA: TGTGCCAGCAGTGACTCGACTAGCGGGAGGCACACCGGGGAGCTGTTTTTT.

This clone was seen a handful of times. This chain connects TRBV2 to TRBJ1-5, with TRBD1 matching 7 bases. V lost 5 bases and J lost 5; bases outside the gene matches: 3. This CDR3 has 13 amino acids. The germline V gene has CDR1 SNHLY and CDR2 FYNNEI. The CDR3 spells CASSNDRDQPQHF. In nucleotides, the CDR3 is TGTGCCAGCAGTAATGACAGGGATCAGCCCCAGCATTTT.

Turning to this clone: At one end, the junction sequence differs from germline, possibly due to a read error. This rearrangement joins TRBV6-1 to TRBJ1-2; possibly TRBD1 for D (5 bases). This CDR3 contains 10 residues. The germline V gene has CDR1 MNHNS and CDR2 SASEGT. CDR3 sequence reads: CASSDRTSAF. The CDR3 DNA reads as TGTGCCAGCAGTGACAGGACAAGTGCCTTC.

The genes are TRBV7-9 and TRBJ2-7; no clear D. V lost 2 bases and J 2 bases, leaving 7 bases between the germline ends. The CDR3 extends over 13 amino acids. CDR1 is SEHNR, CDR2 FQNEAQ, per germline (reference sequence). CDR3 region: CASSLSQPYEQYF. CDR3 sequence (DNA): TGTGCCAGCAGCTTATCACAGCCCTACGAGCAGTACTTC.

V is TRBV21-1 and J is TRBJ2-3; the tabulated D call, TRBD2, remains unverified against the DNA. TRBV21-1 is given as a pseudogene. The CDR3 is made up of 16 amino acids. This CDR3 reads CASSKGIAGISDTQYF. For the CDR3, the DNA is TGTGCCAGCAGCAAAGGGATAGCGGGGATATCGGATACGCAGTATTTT.

The chain employs TRBV28 and TRBJ1-1; a weak D match, TRBD1 (6 bases). The CDR3 has 12 residues. Germline CDR1 and CDR2: MDHEN and SYDVKM. With 4 bases removed from V and 10 bases from J, the gap between germline ends came to 13 bases. The CDR3 coding sequence is TGTGCCAGCAGTTCGTACAGGGTTGCAGCTTTCTTT. This sequence encodes CASSSYRVAAFF.

The genes are TRBV7-9 and TRBJ1-1, with 7 bases aligning to TRBD1. V gave up 6 bases and J gave up 4 bases; unmatched junction bases: 8. This CDR3 contains 14 residues. The germline gives CDR1 SEHNR, CDR2 FQNEAQ (reference sequence). The CDR3 reads CASRPRQGPTEAFF. DNA for the CDR3: TGTGCCAGCAGACCTCGACAGGGCCCCACTGAAGCTTTCTTT.

The CDR3 loop reads CASSVASLSSYNEQFF. The CDR3 nucleotides read TGTGCCAGCAGCGTAGCCTCCTTGAGCTCCTACAATGAGCAGTTCTTC. The chain employs TRBV9 and TRBJ2-1; no firm D call. The V end lost 0 bases, the J end lost 0 bases, and 10 bases lay between the germline ends. The V gene's germline CDR1 is SGDLS and CDR2 YYNGEE. The CDR3 has 16 residues.

V and J are TRBV10-3 and TRBJ1-1; D possibly corresponds to TRBD1 (5 bases). This CDR3 spans 13 amino acids. V lost 8 bases to trimming and J lost 2 bases, with 12 bases between them. Looked up from germline, CDR1 is ENHRY and CDR2 is SYGVKD. CDR3 bases: TGTGCCATCCGGGGAGGGGTAAACACTGAAGCTTTCTTT. Translated, it gives CAIRGGVNTEAFF.

J is TRBJ2-7 and V is TRBV6-1; 11 bases line up with TRBD1. The CDR3 consists of 15 residues. V lost 2 bases, J lost 2 bases, and 2 bases stayed unmatched. Germline V gene sequence: CDR1 MNHNS, CDR2 SASEGT. DNA of the CDR3: TGTGCCAGCAGTGAATGGGGACAGGGGGCCTACGAGCAGTACTTC. This gives the protein CASSEWGQGAYEQYF.

Only one count was recorded for this clone. J is TRBJ2-3 and V is TRBV7-3, with no clear D. Deletions cut 2 bases from V and 0 bases from J, with 9 bases between. The CDR3 consists of 15 residues. From germline, CDR1 is SGHTA and CDR2 FQGTGA. The CDR3: CASSLDSQSTDTQYF. The CDR3, as DNA: TGTGCCAGCAGCTTAGACTCCCAGAGCACAGATACGCAGTATTTT.

The chain carries TRBV28 and TRBJ2-3; maybe TRBD2 (6 bases). CDR3 length equals 15 residues. The germline V and J ends were trimmed by 1 base and 4 bases, with 12 bases remaining between them. CDR1 and CDR2 from the germline V gene are MDHEN and SYDVKM. The CDR3 sequence: CASSLFASVPDTQYF. CDR3 nucleotide sequence: TGTGCCAGCAGTTTATTTGCTAGCGTTCCAGATACGCAGTATTTT.

This clone showed up just once. This chain connects TRBV12-1 to TRBJ2-7. TRBV12-1 is a pseudogene locus. The CDR3 consists of 11 residues. The CDR3 coding sequence is TGTGCCAGCAGCTTTGACTACGAGCAGTACTTC. This gives the protein CASSFDYEQYF.

The chain combines TRBV7-2 with TRBJ2-1, with 8 bases fitting TRBD2. The CDR3 extends over 14 amino acids. V shed 1 base, J shed 10 bases, and the junction held 6 bases outside the gene matches. Germline lookup yields CDR1 SGHTA and CDR2 FQGNSA. In DNA, the CDR3 is TGTGCCAGCAGCTTAGTTATCCGGGGGGGCGAGCAGTTCTTC. The encoded protein is CASSLVIRGGEQFF.

This clone appeared a few times. The chain uses TRBV7-6 and TRBJ1-4; possibly TRBD1 for D (6 bases). CDR3 size: 15 residues. The germline V gene encodes CDR1 SGHVS and CDR2 FNYEAQ. Trimming shortened V by 5 bases and J by 8 bases, and 18 bases separated the two germline ends. CDR3 in DNA: TGTGCCAGCAGCCAAGCGACAGGAGATGGCGAAAAACTGTTTTTT. This sequence encodes CASSQATGDGEKLFF.

The chain joins TRBV9 to TRBJ2-1; possibly TRBD2 for D (6 bases). Between the trimmed V and J ends, which lost 4 bases and 9 bases, there was a span of 20 bases. CDR1 and CDR2 from the germline V gene are SGDLS and YYNGEE. The CDR3 contains 15 residues. The CDR3: CASSPRGGLAGEQFF. In nucleotides, the CDR3 is TGTGCCAGCAGCCCCCGAGGAGGGCTCGCCGGTGAGCAGTTCTTC.

The chain employs TRBV18 and TRBJ2-2; the D gene is possibly TRBD2 (6 bases). CDR1 is KGHSH, CDR2 LQKENI, per germline. V gave up 4 bases and J gave up 1 base, with 13 bases separating them. This CDR3 contains 16 residues. CDR3 DNA sequence: TGTGCCAGCTCACAAACCGGGAGCAGGAACACCGGGGAGCTGTTTTTT. It yields the protein CASSQTGSRNTGELFF.

This sequence joins TRBV30 and TRBJ2-6; D remains unclear. CDR1 is GTSNPN and CDR2 is SVGIG in the germline V gene (reference sequence). The CDR3 is 13 residues long. DNA for the CDR3: TGTGCAAGGTTGGTCTCTGGGGCCAACGTCCTGACTTTC. Amino acids: CARLVSGANVLTF.

This clone has just one count. CDR3 protein: CSVADRLGGIYRYTF. The CDR3 DNA sequence: TGCAGCGTCGCCGACAGGCTCGGGGGTATATATCGCTACACCTTC. This chain links TRBV29-1 with TRBJ1-2; D perhaps matches TRBD1 (6 bases). CDR1 SQVTM and CDR2 ANQGSEA come from the germline V gene. CDR3 length: 15 residues. The V end lost 6 bases, the J end lost 9 bases, and 26 bases lay between the germline ends.